This T cell receptor beta chain comes out of a study of blood T cells in healthy people across ages. A second 7 to 11 cycle PCR used barcoded and J-beta primers. TCRdb fed the 5' RACE reads into MiXCR, producing one record per CDR3 protein. Altogether some 1.5 million distinct CDR3 sequences are present, roughly 28% being singletons, with the ten largest covering 7.7%. V trimming: 3 bases; J trimming: 5 bases; junction bases outside the gene matches: 11. The CDR3 sequence is 16 residues long. The source material was blood. The chain uses TRBV12-3 or TRBV12-4 and TRBJ2-5; 8 bases match TRBD2. This TCR was recovered from a woman aged 25 to 39 in good health. The CDR3 sequence: CASSFGRTSREETQYF. The CDR3 DNA reads as TGTGCCAGCAGTTTTGGGCGGACTAGCCGGGAGGAGACCCAGTACTTC.